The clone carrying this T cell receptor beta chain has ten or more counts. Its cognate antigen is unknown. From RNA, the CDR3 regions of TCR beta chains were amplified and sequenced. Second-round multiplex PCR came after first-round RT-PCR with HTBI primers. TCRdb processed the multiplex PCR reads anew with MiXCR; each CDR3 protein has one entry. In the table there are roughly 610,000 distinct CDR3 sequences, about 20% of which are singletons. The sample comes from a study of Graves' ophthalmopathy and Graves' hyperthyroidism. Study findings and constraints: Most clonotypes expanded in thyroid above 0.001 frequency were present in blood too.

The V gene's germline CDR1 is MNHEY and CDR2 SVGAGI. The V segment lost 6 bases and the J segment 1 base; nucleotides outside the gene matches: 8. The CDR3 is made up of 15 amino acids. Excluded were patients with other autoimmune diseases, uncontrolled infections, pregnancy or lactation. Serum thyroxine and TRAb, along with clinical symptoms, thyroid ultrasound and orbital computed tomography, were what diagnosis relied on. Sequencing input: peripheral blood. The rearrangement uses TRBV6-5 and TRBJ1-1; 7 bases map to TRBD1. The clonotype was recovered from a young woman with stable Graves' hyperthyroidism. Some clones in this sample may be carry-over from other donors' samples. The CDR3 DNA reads TGTGCCAGCAGGGCGGAGGGGGCAACGAACACTGAAGCTTTCTTT. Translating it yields CASRAEGATNTEAFF.